This T cell receptor (beta chain) was captured in a study of T cell responses to AZD1222 COVID-19 vaccine. Measured with immunoSEQ multiplex PCR; TCRdb has only the in-frame clones, and not every one. The sample carries 150,000 to 200,000 clones, 70% to 90% recorded once. A remark on this clone: Its antigen is undetermined.

General observations from the study: Donors, mostly white British, included more females; clonal diversity was possibly underestimated.

The sample consisted of peripheral blood, taken on day 0 of AZD1222 vaccination. This clonotype originated in an adult in good health.

The CDR3: CASSYSGGGTDKQYF. CDR3 DNA sequence: TGTGCCAGCAGTTACTCAGGGGGTGGGACCGATAAGCAGTACTTC. This sequence joins TRBV6-2 or TRBV6-3 and TRBJ2-7, with D perhaps TRBD1 (6 bases). The CDR3 has 15 amino acids. V lost 0 bases, J lost 8 bases, and 17 bases lay in between. The germline V gene encodes CDR1 MNHEY and CDR2 SVGEGT.